This T cell receptor (beta chain) was recovered during a study of blood T cell repertoires in COVID-19. CDR3 length: 13 amino acids. In germline, CDR1 is SNHLY, CDR2 FYNNEI. V was clipped by 7 bases and J by 5 bases; unmatched bases: 6. The data were produced by immunoSEQ multiplex PCR, yet TCRdb's version contains in-frame clones alone and is incomplete. The sample lists roughly 62,000 clones; 79% were seen once. This TCR came from a woman older than 75 with active or convalescent COVID-19. The chain joins TRBV2 to TRBJ2-3; 7 nucleotides agree with TRBD1. The sample taken for sequencing was peripheral blood. As DNA, the CDR3 is TGTGCCAGCAACACAGGGGTGGGAGATACGCAGTATTTT. Its protein product is CASNTGVGDTQYF.